The T cell receptor beta chain under discussion was sequenced for a study of blood T cell repertoires in COVID-19 (dated by TCRdb to 2020 to 2021). For the study in its entirety: Samples from collaborators originated in the United States, Italy and Spain and spanned both the acute and convalescent phases of COVID-19. The material from the prospective study consisted of cDNA or gDNA derived from T cells, B-cell-depleted T cells, or PBMCs. Deeply sampled blood TCRbeta repertoires from subjects exposed to, actively infected with, or recovered from COVID-19 were included in the dataset. A freely available public database, intended as a resource for researchers studying the immune response to SARS-CoV-2, is where the repertoires were released. Samples were obtained from the ongoing ImmuneRACE study (first 160 participants) and from 1,000 to 1,500 subjects provided by 6 global collaborators. Sample metadata almost always included a de-identified subject ID, COVID-19 status, age in years and sex. Where available, HLA class I and class II types were obtained from metadata supplied by the sample provider rather than from assay-based typing.

In the prospective study, participants were about 18 to 95 years old, resided in 24 geographic areas of the United States, and were enrolled through a virtual design. Cohort assignment in the prospective study relied on participant-reported clinical history from a screening survey and a study questionnaire. For ImmuneRACE Cohort 3, a participant was defined as recovered based on two consecutive negative NP/OP PCR tests, clearance by a healthcare professional, or resolution of symptoms. Mobile phlebotomists in the prospective study collected whole blood, serum and a nasopharyngeal or oropharyngeal swab from every participant. Participants in the prospective study had the option to provide additional blood draws and questionnaires over a roughly 2-month period. Before DNA extraction, prospective study blood samples were shipped either frozen or at room temperature. In regard to this clone: Its antigen is not yet known. Nothing much larger sits one base from this clone, and base qualities are not available.

Overall study results and their limits: The amount of clinical and demographic metadata varied by source and participant and was provided uncurated.

TCRbeta CDR3 regions were amplified from genomic DNA using the immunoSEQ Assay, a bias-controlled multiplex PCR. The original methods were these. The number of nucleated cells in each sample was estimated from the amplification of reference gene primers within the assay. Sequence reads were collapsed and filtered to measure the absolute abundance of every unique TCRbeta CDR3 rearrangement. For each sample, productive Simpson clonality was calculated by taking the square root of Simpson's diversity index across productive rearrangements. TCRdb obtained this table from immuneACCESS and retained in-frame rearrangements with V and J assigned. These tables miss some clones; where compared with another copy, unresolved V genes account for less than half of the shortfall, and the remainder is unexplained. V, J and clone size were drawn from that table, and D and trimming were deduced from the DNA. The sample yields 350,000 to 450,000 clones; under 85% were counted once. The ten top clones hold around 5.1% of the sample.

Input material: PBMCs or T cells enriched from blood (not recorded which). The clonotype was recovered from a woman between 50 and 59 years old who had recovered from COVID-19.

The CDR3 in this case is CASSQDPQRADSKETQYF. The bases are TGCGCCAGCAGCCAAGATCCCCAGCGGGCGGATAGCAAAGAGACCCAGTACTTC. The chain was built from TRBV4-1 and TRBJ2-5, with TRBD2 as a weak D call on 6 bases. Trimming removed 0 bases from V and 3 bases from J, leaving 20 bases between the germline ends. From its cysteine to its phenylalanine, the CDR3 spans 18 amino acids. The read is trimmed to its CDR3 DNA, 54 bases read in frame from base 1. Taken from the germline V gene, the CDR1 and CDR2 loops are MGHRA and YSYEKL.